The source of this TCR beta chain is a study of CD8+CD57+ T cells in acquired aplastic anemia. Template material for TCR beta VDJ and CDR3 profiling consisted of genomic DNA. TCRdb analysed the reads with MiXCR anew, one entry per CDR3 protein. The data show 150,000 to 200,000 distinct CDR3 sequences, roughly 48% seen once. The CDR3 length is 12 residues. The V and J ends lost 8 bases and 4 bases respectively, with 14 bases between them. Per the germline V gene, CDR1 is SQVTM and CDR2 is ANQGSEA. The patients chosen for sequencing had shown expansion of CD8+CD57+ cells (detected by flow cytometry). The specimen was sorted CD4+, CD8+, or CD8+CD57+ T cells (not recorded which) from PBMCs. The chain recombines TRBV29-1 with TRBJ1-2, with D uncertain. The clonotype comes from a human donor with aplastic anemia. The CDR3 loop is CSNGRGGYGYTF. CDR3 sequence (DNA): TGCAGCAACGGACGTGGCGGCTATGGCTACACCTTC.